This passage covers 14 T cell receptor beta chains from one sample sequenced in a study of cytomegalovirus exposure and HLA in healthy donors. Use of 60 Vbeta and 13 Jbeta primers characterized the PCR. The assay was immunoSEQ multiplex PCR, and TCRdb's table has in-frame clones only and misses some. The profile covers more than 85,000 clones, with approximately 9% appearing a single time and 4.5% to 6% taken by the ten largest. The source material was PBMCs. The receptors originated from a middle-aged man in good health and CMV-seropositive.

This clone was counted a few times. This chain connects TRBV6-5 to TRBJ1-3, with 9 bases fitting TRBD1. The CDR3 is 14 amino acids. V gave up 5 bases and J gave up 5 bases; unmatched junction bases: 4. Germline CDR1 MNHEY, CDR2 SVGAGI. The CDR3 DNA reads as TGTGCCAGCAGTACCGGGACAGGGAGAAACACCATATATTTT. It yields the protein CASSTGTGRNTIYF.

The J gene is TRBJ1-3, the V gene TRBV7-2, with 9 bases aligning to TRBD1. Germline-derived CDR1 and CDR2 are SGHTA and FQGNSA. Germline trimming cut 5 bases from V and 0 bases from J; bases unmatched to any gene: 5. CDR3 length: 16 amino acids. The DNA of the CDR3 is TGTGCCAGCAGCCTGACAGGGGGGATCTCTGGAAACACCATATATTTT. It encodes CASSLTGGISGNTIYF. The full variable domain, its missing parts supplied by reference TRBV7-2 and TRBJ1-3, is GAGVSQSPSNKVTEKGKDVELRCDPISGHTALYWYRQSLGQGLEFLIYFQGNSAPDKSGLPSDRFSAERTGGSVSTLTIQRTQQEDSAVYLCASSLTGGISGNTIYFGEGSWLTVV.

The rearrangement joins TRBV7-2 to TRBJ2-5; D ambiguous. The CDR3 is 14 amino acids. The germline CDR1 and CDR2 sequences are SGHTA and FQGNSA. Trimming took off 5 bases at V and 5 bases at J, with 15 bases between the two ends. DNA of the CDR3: TGTGCCAGCAGCCCGCAGACTGGCCGGGAGACCCAGTACTTC. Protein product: CASSPQTGRETQYF.

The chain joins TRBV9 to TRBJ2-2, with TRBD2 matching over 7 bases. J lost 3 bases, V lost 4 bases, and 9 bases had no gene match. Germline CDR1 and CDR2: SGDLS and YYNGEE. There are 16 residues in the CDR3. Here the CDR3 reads CASSSRGGADTGELFF. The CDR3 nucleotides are TGTGCCAGCAGCTCCCGGGGAGGGGCTGACACCGGGGAGCTGTTTTTT. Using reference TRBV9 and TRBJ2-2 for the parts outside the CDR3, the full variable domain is DSGVTQTPKHLITATGQRVTLRCSPRSGDLSVYWYQQSLDQGLQFLIQYYNGEERAKGNILERFSAQQFPDLHSELNLSSLELGDSALYFCASSSRGGADTGELFFGEGSRLTVL.

In DNA, the CDR3 is TGTGCCAGCACCTGGACAGGGGGCTACAATGAGCAGTTCTTC. This encodes CASTWTGGYNEQFF. The chain links TRBV5-6 to TRBJ2-1; 10 positions match TRBD1. The CDR3 is 14 amino acids. Germline assignment: CDR1 SGHDT and CDR2 YYEEEE. Unmatched junction bases numbered 3, after V lost 6 bases and J lost 3 bases.

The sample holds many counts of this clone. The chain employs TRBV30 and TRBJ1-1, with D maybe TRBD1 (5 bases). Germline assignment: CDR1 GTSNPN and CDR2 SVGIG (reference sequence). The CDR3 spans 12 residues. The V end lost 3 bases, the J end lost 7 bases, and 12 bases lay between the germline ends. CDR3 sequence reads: CAWRDLTVEAFF. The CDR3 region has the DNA TGTGCCTGGAGAGACCTGACAGTTGAAGCTTTCTTT.

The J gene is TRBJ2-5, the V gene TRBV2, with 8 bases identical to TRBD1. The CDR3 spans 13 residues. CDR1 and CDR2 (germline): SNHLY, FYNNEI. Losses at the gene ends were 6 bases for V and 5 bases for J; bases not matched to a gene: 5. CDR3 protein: CASSAGGWETQYF. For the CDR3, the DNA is TGTGCCAGCAGCGCAGGGGGCTGGGAGACCCAGTACTTC.

In nucleotides, the CDR3 is TGTGCCAGCAGCGCCCGGGACAGGGGCCCACCACCCCTCCACTTT. This gives the protein CASSARDRGPPPLHF. V is TRBV9 and J is TRBJ1-6; 10 nucleotides line up with TRBD1. Germline V gene data show CDR1 as SGDLS and CDR2 as YYNGEE. This CDR3 contains 15 residues. The V segment lost 3 bases and the J segment 11 bases; nucleotides outside the gene matches: 8.

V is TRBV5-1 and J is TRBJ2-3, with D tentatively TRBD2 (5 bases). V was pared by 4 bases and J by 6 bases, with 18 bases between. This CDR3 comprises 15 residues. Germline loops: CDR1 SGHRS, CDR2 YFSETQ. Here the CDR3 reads CASSEAGAPGDTQYF. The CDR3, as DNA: TGCGCCAGCAGCGAGGCGGGCGCCCCCGGGGATACGCAGTATTTT.

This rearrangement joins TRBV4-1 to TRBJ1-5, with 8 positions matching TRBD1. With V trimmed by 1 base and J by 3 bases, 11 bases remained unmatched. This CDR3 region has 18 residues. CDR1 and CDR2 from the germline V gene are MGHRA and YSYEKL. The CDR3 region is CASSQGTGGIGLNQPQHF. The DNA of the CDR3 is TGCGCCAGCAGCCAAGGAACAGGGGGAATAGGACTCAATCAGCCCCAGCATTTT.

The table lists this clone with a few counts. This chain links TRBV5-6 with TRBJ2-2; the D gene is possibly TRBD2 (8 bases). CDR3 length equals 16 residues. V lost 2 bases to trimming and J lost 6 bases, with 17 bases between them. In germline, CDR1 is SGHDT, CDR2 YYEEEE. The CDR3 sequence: CASSFRSGTVAGELFF. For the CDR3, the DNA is TGTGCCAGCAGCTTTCGTAGCGGGACAGTAGCCGGGGAGCTGTTTTTT.

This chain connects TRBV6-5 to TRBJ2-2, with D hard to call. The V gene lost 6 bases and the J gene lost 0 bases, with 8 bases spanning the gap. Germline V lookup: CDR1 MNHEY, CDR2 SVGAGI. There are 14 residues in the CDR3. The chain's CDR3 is CASSEIPNTGELFF. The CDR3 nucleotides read TGTGCCAGCAGCGAGATTCCGAACACCGGGGAGCTGTTTTTT.

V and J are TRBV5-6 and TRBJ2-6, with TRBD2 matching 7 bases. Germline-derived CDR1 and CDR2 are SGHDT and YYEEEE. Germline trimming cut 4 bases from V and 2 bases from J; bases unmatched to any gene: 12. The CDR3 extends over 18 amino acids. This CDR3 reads CASSRREGGSPGANVLTF. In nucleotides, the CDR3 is TGTGCCAGCAGCCGGAGGGAGGGTGGAAGCCCTGGGGCCAACGTCCTGACTTTC.

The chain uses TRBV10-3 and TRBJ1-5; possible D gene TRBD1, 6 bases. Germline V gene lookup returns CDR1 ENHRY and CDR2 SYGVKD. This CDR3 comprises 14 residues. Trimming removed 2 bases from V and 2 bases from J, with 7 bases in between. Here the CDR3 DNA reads TGTGCCATCAGTGAGAACAGGGGCAATCAGCCCCAGCATTTT. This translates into CAISENRGNQPQHF.